This T cell receptor (beta chain) was found in a study of beta chain features in type 1 diabetes. Study at large: Sorted cell examination encompassed approximately 110 million cells across all samples.

Per germline, CDR1 SGHKS and CDR2 YYEKEE (reference sequence). The CDR3 runs to 16 residues. V shed 0 bases and J shed 2 bases, with 14 bases lying between them. Points from the study as a whole: Unsettled here was the matter of whether HLA type influences TCRB rearrangement. TCRB CDR3s were moderately but significantly shorter in Type 1 diabetes patients in all four CD4+ subsets. The similarity of naive, central memory and Treg TCRB repertoires appeared greater among patients than among healthy donors.

Expressed TCRB transcripts got sequenced, as all isolated RNA was reverse transcribed. The assay was immunoSEQ multiplex PCR, and TCRdb's table has in-frame clones only and misses some. Of about 27,000 clones in the sample, less than 70% were seen once. This clone was seen a handful of times. Its specificity is not known. The V call is TRBV5-5, the J call TRBJ1-1; D is unresolved. Sequencing was carried out using Tregs from blood. The sequence came from a woman younger than 35 with type 1 diabetes. The CDR3 loop reads CASSLEWAGLNTEAFF. The CDR3 coding sequence is TGTGCCAGCAGCTTGGAATGGGCAGGTCTCAACACTGAAGCTTTCTTT.